What follows describes a single T cell receptor beta chain. The data stem from a study of technical replicates of blood from a handful of donors. Unmatched junction bases numbered 6, after V lost 0 bases and J lost 4 bases. This CDR3 has 15 amino acids. Germline values: CDR1 SGHKS, CDR2 YYEKEE (reference sequence). Sequencing used immunoSEQ multiplex PCR; TCRdb keeps in-frame clones, though not all of them. This sample has some 100,000 clones; approximately 96% occur once, and the top ten carry approximately 0.2%. The material sequenced was T cells isolated from PBMCs. The genes are TRBV5-5 and TRBJ1-1; 7 bases match TRBD1. The sequence derives from a human donor in good health. The CDR3 is CASSLARGAGTEAFF. The CDR3 region has the DNA TGTGCCAGCAGCTTGGCCAGGGGGGCGGGCACTGAAGCTTTCTTT.